This is a list of T cell receptor beta chains from one sample in a study of spatial heterogeneity in lung cancer. TCRdb re-analysed the 5' RACE reads in MiXCR, keeping a single row per CDR3 protein. The table shows some 39,000 distinct CDR3 sequences, with around 7% occurring only once. The source material was PBMCs, sampled at surgery. The receptors were gathered from a female donor with early-stage non-small cell lung cancer. The CDR3 runs from the conserved cysteine through the conserved F or W. The order of the fields is V gene, clone size, D gene, J gene, CDR3 protein, CDR3 DNA. A D gene is named only where the DNA matches it firmly. Only part of the rows carry a size: once, few, many, or a class if the clone is expanded.

V gene: TRBV5-1; clone size: few; D gene: -; J gene: TRBJ2-1; CDR3 protein: CASSLVPGADNEQFF; CDR3 DNA: TGCGCCAGCAGCCTGGTCCCGGGGGCCGACAATGAGCAGTTCTTC
V gene: TRBV28; clone size: -; D gene: -; J gene: TRBJ2-7; CDR3 protein: CASTPGSHYEQYF; CDR3 DNA: TGTGCCAGCACCCCGGGCTCCCACTACGAGCAGTACTTC
V gene: TRBV10-3; clone size: -; D gene: -; J gene: TRBJ1-3; CDR3 protein: CAIPGGNTIYF; CDR3 DNA: TGTGCCATCCCGGGAGGAAACACCATATATTTT
V gene: TRBV28; clone size: many; D gene: -; J gene: TRBJ1-1; CDR3 protein: CASSFFREAFF; CDR3 DNA: TGTGCCAGCAGTTTTTTCAGGGAAGCTTTCTTT
V gene: TRBV9; clone size: many; D gene: TRBD1; J gene: TRBJ2-1; CDR3 protein: CASSPLLQGRGHEQFF; CDR3 DNA: TGTGCCAGCAGCCCTCTACTACAGGGGAGAGGGCATGAGCAGTTCTTC
V gene: TRBV4-1; clone size: many; D gene: -; J gene: TRBJ2-5; CDR3 protein: CASSPVTGLETQYF; CDR3 DNA: TGCGCCAGCAGCCCCGTGACCGGCCTAGAGACCCAGTACTTC
V gene: TRBV24-1; clone size: few; D gene: TRBD1; J gene: TRBJ2-2; CDR3 protein: CATAGQGVAGELFF; CDR3 DNA: TGTGCCACCGCCGGACAGGGTGTTGCCGGGGAGCTGTTTTTT
V gene: TRBV6-2/TRBV6-3; clone size: many; D gene: -; J gene: TRBJ2-7; CDR3 protein: CASSYSNTWYYEQYF; CDR3 DNA: TGTGCCAGCAGTTACTCGAATACATGGTACTACGAGCAGTACTTC
V gene: TRBV4-1; clone size: many; D gene: -; J gene: TRBJ2-7; CDR3 protein: CASSHPAVRGREQYF; CDR3 DNA: TGCGCCAGCAGCCACCCGGCTGTGAGGGGTCGAGAGCAGTACTTC
V gene: TRBV20-1; clone size: -; D gene: -; J gene: TRBJ1-1; CDR3 protein: CSARSGVRRNTEAFF; CDR3 DNA: TGCAGTGCTAGGTCGGGGGTAAGGAGGAACACTGAAGCTTTCTTT
V gene: TRBV6-1; clone size: -; D gene: -; J gene: TRBJ1-5; CDR3 protein: CASREGPGRGQPQHF; CDR3 DNA: TGTGCCAGCAGAGAGGGACCAGGGAGGGGTCAGCCCCAGCATTTT
V gene: TRBV11-2; clone size: few; D gene: -; J gene: TRBJ1-1; CDR3 protein: CASRSGPAVGSNTEAFF; CDR3 DNA: TGTGCCAGCAGGTCCGGCCCGGCGGTGGGCTCGAACACTGAAGCTTTCTTT
V gene: TRBV29-1; clone size: many; D gene: -; J gene: TRBJ2-7; CDR3 protein: CSATPSGRNEQYF; CDR3 DNA: TGCAGCGCCACCCCCAGTGGAAGGAACGAGCAGTACTTC
V gene: TRBV2; clone size: many; D gene: TRBD1; J gene: TRBJ1-1; CDR3 protein: CASSGAGGPEAFF; CDR3 DNA: TGTGCCAGCAGTGGAGCAGGGGGTCCTGAAGCTTTCTTT
V gene: TRBV5-1; clone size: -; D gene: -; J gene: TRBJ1-3; CDR3 protein: CASSMTNSGNTIYF; CDR3 DNA: TGCGCCAGCAGCATGACAAACTCTGGAAACACCATATATTTT
V gene: TRBV7-9; clone size: -; D gene: TRBD2; J gene: TRBJ2-5; CDR3 protein: CASSLLAGGRETQYF; CDR3 DNA: TGTGCCAGCAGCTTACTAGCGGGGGGCCGAGAGACCCAGTACTTC
V gene: TRBV5-1; clone size: many; D gene: TRBD1; J gene: TRBJ2-5; CDR3 protein: CASSLGDRVPETQYF; CDR3 DNA: TGCGCCAGCAGCTTGGGCGACAGGGTACCAGAGACCCAGTACTTC
V gene: TRBV5-1; clone size: -; D gene: TRBD1; J gene: TRBJ2-2; CDR3 protein: CASSENRGTGELFF; CDR3 DNA: TGCGCCAGCAGCGAAAACAGGGGAACCGGGGAGCTGTTTTTT
V gene: TRBV18; clone size: -; D gene: TRBD1; J gene: TRBJ1-5; CDR3 protein: CASSWTGDQPQHF; CDR3 DNA: TGTGCCAGCTCATGGACAGGGGATCAGCCCCAGCATTTT
V gene: TRBV12-3/TRBV12-4; clone size: many; D gene: -; J gene: TRBJ2-1; CDR3 protein: CASSLARTPEQFF; CDR3 DNA: TGTGCCAGCAGTTTAGCTCGGACACCCGAGCAGTTCTTC
V gene: TRBV5-1; clone size: many; D gene: -; J gene: TRBJ2-7; CDR3 protein: CASSLSHADINYEQYF; CDR3 DNA: TGCGCCAGCAGCTTGTCCCACGCCGATATCAACTACGAGCAGTACTTC
V gene: TRBV7-2; clone size: many; D gene: TRBD2; J gene: TRBJ2-3; CDR3 protein: CASSFSGGTADTQYF; CDR3 DNA: TGTGCCAGCAGCTTTTCCGGGGGGACCGCAGATACGCAGTATTTT
V gene: TRBV28; clone size: -; D gene: TRBD2; J gene: TRBJ2-3; CDR3 protein: CASSPNDSGGATDTQYF; CDR3 DNA: TGTGCCAGCAGTCCTAACGATAGCGGGGGGGCGACAGATACGCAGTATTTT
V gene: TRBV27; clone size: -; D gene: -; J gene: TRBJ1-2; CDR3 protein: CASSLGVNYGYTF; CDR3 DNA: TGTGCCAGCAGTTTGGGGGTTAACTATGGCTACACCTTC
V gene: TRBV5-6; clone size: few; D gene: TRBD1; J gene: TRBJ2-3; CDR3 protein: CASKRGLSTDTQYF; CDR3 DNA: TGTGCCAGCAAAAGGGGGCTTAGCACAGATACGCAGTATTTT
V gene: TRBV10-2; clone size: many; D gene: -; J gene: TRBJ2-1; CDR3 protein: CASSPQGQSSYNEQFF; CDR3 DNA: TGCGCCAGCAGTCCACAAGGACAGAGCTCCTACAATGAGCAGTTCTTC
V gene: TRBV5-1; clone size: few; D gene: TRBD2; J gene: TRBJ2-1; CDR3 protein: CASSSMPSGGPYNEQFF; CDR3 DNA: TGCGCCAGCAGCTCAATGCCTAGCGGGGGGCCATACAATGAGCAGTTCTTC